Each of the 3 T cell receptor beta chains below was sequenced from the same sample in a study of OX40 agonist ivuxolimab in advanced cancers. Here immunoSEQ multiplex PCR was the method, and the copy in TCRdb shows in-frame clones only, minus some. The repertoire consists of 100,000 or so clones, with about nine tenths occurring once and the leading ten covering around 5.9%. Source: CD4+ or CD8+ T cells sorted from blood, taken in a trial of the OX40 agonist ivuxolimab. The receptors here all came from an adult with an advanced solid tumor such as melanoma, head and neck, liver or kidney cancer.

The CDR3 region is CASSLQGLRTDTQYF. DNA for the CDR3: TGTGCCAGCAGCCTACAGGGCCTCCGGACAGATACGCAGTATTTT. The chain links TRBV11-3 to TRBJ2-3, with D maybe TRBD1 (6 bases). The CDR3 runs 15 residues. Trimming pared 5 bases from V and 3 bases from J, leaving 15 bases between. Germline loops: CDR1 SGHNT, CDR2 YENEEA. Combining the CDR3 with reference TRBV11-3 and TRBJ2-3 gives the whole variable domain EAGVVQSPRYKIIEKKQPVAFWCNPISGHNTLYWYLQNLGQGPELLIRYENEEAVDDSQLPKDRFSAERLKGVDSTLKIQPAELGDSAVYLCASSLQGLRTDTQYFGPGTRLTVL.

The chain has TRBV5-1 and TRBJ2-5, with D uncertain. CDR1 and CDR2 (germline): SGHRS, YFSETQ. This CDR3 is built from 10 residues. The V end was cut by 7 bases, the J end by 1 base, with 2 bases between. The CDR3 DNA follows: TGCGCCAGCCCCCAAGAGACCCAGTACTTC. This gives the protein CASPQETQYF. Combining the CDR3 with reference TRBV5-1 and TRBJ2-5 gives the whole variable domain KAGVTQTPRYLIKTRGQQVTLSCSPISGHRSVSWYQQTPGQGLQFLFEYFSETQRNKGNFPGRFSGRQFSNSRSEMNVSTLELGDSALYLCASPQETQYFGPGTRLLVL.

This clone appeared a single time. The CDR3 here is CASTRRTNEKLFF. In DNA form, the CDR3 reads TGTGCCTCTACCCGCAGGACTAATGAAAAACTGTTTTTT. This chain connects TRBV19 to TRBJ1-4; D gene ambiguous. Trimming removed 11 bases from V and 2 bases from J, with 12 bases in between. The CDR3 spans 13 residues. CDR1 LNHDA and CDR2 SQIVND come from the germline V gene (reference sequence).